What follows are 3 T cell receptor beta chains derived from one specimen sequenced in a study of cytomegalovirus exposure and HLA in healthy donors. It was with 60 Vbeta and 13 Jbeta primers that the PCR ran. The method was immunoSEQ multiplex PCR; TCRdb's version includes in-frame clones alone and lacks a portion of them. The sample carries roughly 140,000 clones, nearly 80% recorded once. The material sequenced was PBMCs. These TCRs come from a male donor in good health and CMV-seronegative.

The chain links TRBV28 to TRBJ1-2, with TRBD1 as a possible D gene (5 bases). Germline values: CDR1 MDHEN, CDR2 SYDVKM. The CDR3 spans 13 residues. V gave up 6 bases and J gave up 3 bases, with 11 bases separating them. CDR3 residues: CASRSGTDYGYTF. The CDR3 nucleotides are TGTGCCAGCAGATCCGGGACTGACTATGGCTACACCTTC.

This clone was seen more than once but under ten times. The chain employs TRBV2 and TRBJ1-2; TRBD1 is a possible D gene (6 bases). The V end was cut by 8 bases, the J end by 4 bases, with 17 bases between. Looked up from germline, CDR1 is SNHLY and CDR2 is FYNNEI. CDR3 length equals 14 residues. The CDR3 DNA reads as TGTGCCAGCTTACCAACAGGGTTGGGCTATGGCTACACCTTC. It specifies CASLPTGLGYGYTF. Variable domain in full (rest from reference TRBV2 and TRBJ1-2): EPEVTQTPSHQVTQMGQEVILRCVPISNHLYFYWYRQILGQKVEFLVSFYNNEISEKSEIFDDQFSVERPDGSNFTLKIRSTKLEDSAMYFCASLPTGLGYGYTFGSGTRLTVV.

This clone has just a few counts. The chain recombines TRBV7-2 with TRBJ1-1; D call uncertain. The CDR3 is 13 amino acids. Germline CDR1 and CDR2: SGHTA and FQGNSA. V was shortened by 3 bases and J by 3 bases, with 8 bases between the two germline ends. CDR3 in amino acids: CASSFGEDTEAFF. The CDR3, as DNA: TGTGCCAGCAGCTTTGGCGAGGACACTGAAGCTTTCTTT.